This T cell receptor beta chain was identified during a study of patients and donors after allogeneic stem cell transplantation. TCRdb re-derived calls from the RT-PCR reads in MiXCR, one entry per CDR3 protein. The data show 200,000 to 250,000 distinct CDR3 sequences, roughly two fifths seen once. This clonotype showed up just a few times. The CDR3 loop spans 16 amino acids. After removal of 3 bases from V and 4 bases from J, the junction contained 8 bases not matched to a gene. The source of this sequence is a human donor who was either an allogeneic HSCT recipient or a stem cell or donor lymphocyte infusion donor (not recorded which). It is not recorded whose cells these are; they may come from a transplant donor. The specimen sequenced was blood, either unsorted or a sorted T cell fraction (not recorded which). The chain joins TRBV12-3 or TRBV12-4 to TRBJ1-5, with 8 bases that match TRBD1. The DNA of the CDR3 is TGTGCCAGCAGTTTTTTGCGACAGGGGCCGAATCAGCCCCAGCATTTT. Amino acid sequence: CASSFLRQGPNQPQHF.